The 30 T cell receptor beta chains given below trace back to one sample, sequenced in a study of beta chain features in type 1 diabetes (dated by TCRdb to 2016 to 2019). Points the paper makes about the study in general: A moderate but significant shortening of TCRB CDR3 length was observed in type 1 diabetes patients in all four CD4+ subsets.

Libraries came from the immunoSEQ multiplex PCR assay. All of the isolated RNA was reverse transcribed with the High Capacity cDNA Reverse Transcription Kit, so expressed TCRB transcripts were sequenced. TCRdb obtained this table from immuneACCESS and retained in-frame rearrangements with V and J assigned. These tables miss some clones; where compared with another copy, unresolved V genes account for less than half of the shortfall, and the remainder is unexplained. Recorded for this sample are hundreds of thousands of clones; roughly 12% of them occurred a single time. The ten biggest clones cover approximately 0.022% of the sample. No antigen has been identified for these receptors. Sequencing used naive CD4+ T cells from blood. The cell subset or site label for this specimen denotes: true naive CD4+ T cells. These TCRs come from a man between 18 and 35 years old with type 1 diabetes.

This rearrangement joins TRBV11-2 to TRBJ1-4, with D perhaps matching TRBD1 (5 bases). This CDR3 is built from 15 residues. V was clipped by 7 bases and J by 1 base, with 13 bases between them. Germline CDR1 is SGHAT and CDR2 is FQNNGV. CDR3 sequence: CASTLRGGTNEKLFF. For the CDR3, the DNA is TGTGCCAGCACCCTAAGGGGAGGAACTAATGAAAAACTGTTTTTT.

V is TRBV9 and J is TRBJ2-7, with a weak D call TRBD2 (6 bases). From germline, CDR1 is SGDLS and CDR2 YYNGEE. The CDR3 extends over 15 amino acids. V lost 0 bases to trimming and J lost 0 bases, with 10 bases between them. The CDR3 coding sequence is TGTGCCAGCAGCGTAGGACTAGGAAGCTCCTACGAGCAGTACTTC. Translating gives CASSVGLGSSYEQYF.

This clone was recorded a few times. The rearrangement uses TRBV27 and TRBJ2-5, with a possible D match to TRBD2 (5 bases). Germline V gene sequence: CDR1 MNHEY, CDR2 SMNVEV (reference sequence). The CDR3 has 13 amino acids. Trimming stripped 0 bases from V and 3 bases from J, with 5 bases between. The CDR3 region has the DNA TGTGCCAGCAGTTTATCCGGGGAAGAGACCCAGTACTTC. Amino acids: CASSLSGEETQYF.

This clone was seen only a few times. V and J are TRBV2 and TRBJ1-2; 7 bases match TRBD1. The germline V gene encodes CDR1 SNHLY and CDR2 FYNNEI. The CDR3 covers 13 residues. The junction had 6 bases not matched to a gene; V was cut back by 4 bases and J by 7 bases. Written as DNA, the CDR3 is TGTGCCAGCAGTGTGACAGGGCGGTCTGGCTACACCTTC. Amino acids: CASSVTGRSGYTF.

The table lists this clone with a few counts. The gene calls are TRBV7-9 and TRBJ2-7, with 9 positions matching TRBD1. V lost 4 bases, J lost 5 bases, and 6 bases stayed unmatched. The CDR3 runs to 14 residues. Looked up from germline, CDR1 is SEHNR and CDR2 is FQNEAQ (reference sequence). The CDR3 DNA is TGTGCCAGCAGCTCCAGACAGGGGGACGACGAGCAGTACTTC. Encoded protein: CASSSRQGDDEQYF.

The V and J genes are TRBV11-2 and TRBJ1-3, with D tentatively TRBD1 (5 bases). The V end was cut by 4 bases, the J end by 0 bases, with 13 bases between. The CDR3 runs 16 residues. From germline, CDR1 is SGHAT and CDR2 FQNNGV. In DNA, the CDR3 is TGTGCCAGCAGCTGGGACGGGTCCCTCTCTGGAAACACCATATATTTT. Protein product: CASSWDGSLSGNTIYF. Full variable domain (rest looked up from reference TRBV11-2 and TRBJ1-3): EAGVAQSPRYKIIEKRQSVAFWCNPISGHATLYWYQQILGQGPKLLIQFQNNGVVDDSQLPKDRFSAERLKGVDSTLKIQPAKLEDSAVYLCASSWDGSLSGNTIYFGEGSWLTVV.

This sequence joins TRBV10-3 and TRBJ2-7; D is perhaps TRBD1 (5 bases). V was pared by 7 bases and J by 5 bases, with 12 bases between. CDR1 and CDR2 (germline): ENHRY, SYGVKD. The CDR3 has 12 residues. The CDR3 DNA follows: TGTGCCATCAAAGCAGGGTCGGACGAGCAGTACTTC. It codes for CAIKAGSDEQYF.

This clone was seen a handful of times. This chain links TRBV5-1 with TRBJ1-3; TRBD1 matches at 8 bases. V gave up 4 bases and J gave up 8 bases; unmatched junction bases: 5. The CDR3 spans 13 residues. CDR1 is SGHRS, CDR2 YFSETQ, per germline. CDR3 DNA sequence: TGCGCCAGCAGCAAGGACAGGGTAGACACCATATATTTT. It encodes CASSKDRVDTIYF. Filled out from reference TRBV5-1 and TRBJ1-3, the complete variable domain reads KAGVTQTPRYLIKTRGQQVTLSCSPISGHRSVSWYQQTPGQGLQFLFEYFSETQRNKGNFPGRFSGRQFSNSRSEMNVSTLELGDSALYLCASSKDRVDTIYFGEGSWLTVV.

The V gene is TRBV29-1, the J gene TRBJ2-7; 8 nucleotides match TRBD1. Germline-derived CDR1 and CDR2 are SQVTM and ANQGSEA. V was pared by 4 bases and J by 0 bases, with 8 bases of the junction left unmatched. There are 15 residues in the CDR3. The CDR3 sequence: CSVGADRGFSYEQYF. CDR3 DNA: TGCAGCGTTGGGGCTGACAGGGGATTCTCCTACGAGCAGTACTTC.

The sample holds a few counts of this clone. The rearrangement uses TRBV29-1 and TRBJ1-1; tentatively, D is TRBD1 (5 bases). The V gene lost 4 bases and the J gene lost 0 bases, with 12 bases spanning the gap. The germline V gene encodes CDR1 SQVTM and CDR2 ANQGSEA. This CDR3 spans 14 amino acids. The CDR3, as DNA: TGCAGCGTTGGGGGGGGATCCATGAACACTGAAGCTTTCTTT. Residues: CSVGGGSMNTEAFF. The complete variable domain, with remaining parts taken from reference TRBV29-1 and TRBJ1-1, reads SAVISQKPSRDICQRGTSLTIQCQVDSQVTMMFWYRQQPGQSLTLIATANQGSEATYESGFVIDKFPISRPNLTFSTLTVSNMSPEDSSIYLCSVGGGSMNTEAFFGQGTRLTVV.

The CDR3 protein is CASAYGEQITDTQYF. Written as DNA, the CDR3 is TGTGCCAGCGCCTATGGCGAACAGATCACAGATACGCAGTATTTT. The chain carries TRBV13 and TRBJ2-3; unclear D gene. V lost 8 bases to trimming and J lost 2 bases, with 17 bases between them. Germline CDR1 PRHDT, CDR2 FYEKMQ (reference sequence). The CDR3 covers 15 residues. Using reference TRBV13 and TRBJ2-3 for the parts outside the CDR3, the full variable domain is AAGVIQSPRHLIKEKRETATLKCYPIPRHDTVYWYQQGPGQDPQFLISFYEKMQSDKGSIPDRFSAQQFSDYHSELNMSSLELGDSALYFCASAYGEQITDTQYFGPGTRLTVL.

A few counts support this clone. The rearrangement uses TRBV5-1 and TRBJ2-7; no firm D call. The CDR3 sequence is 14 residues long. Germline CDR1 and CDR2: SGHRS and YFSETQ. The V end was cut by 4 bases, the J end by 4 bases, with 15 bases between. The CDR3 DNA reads TGCGCCAGCAGCCAGGAGCCGATCTCTTACGAGCAGTACTTC. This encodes CASSQEPISYEQYF.

CDR3 sequence (DNA): TGTGCCAGCAGCGGATACTACGAGCAGTACTTC. This gives the protein CASSGYYEQYF. The V call is TRBV6-6, the J call TRBJ2-7; unclear D gene. The CDR3 is 11 residues long. V gave up 6 bases and J gave up 3 bases, with 6 bases separating them. Looked up from germline, CDR1 is MNHNY and CDR2 is SVGAGI (reference sequence).

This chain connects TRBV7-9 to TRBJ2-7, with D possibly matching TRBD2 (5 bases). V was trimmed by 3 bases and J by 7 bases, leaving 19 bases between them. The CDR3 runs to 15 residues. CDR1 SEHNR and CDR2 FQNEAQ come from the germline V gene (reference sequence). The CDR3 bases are TGTGCCAGCAGCTTTTGGGTTGAGAGGCGAGGGGAGCAGTACTTC. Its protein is CASSFWVERRGEQYF.

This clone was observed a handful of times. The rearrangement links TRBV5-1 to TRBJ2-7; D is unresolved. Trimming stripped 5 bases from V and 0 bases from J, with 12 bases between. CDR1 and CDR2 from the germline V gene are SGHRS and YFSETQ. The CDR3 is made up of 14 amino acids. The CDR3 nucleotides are TGCGCCAGCAGGCCGACGACGGTCTCCTACGAGCAGTACTTC. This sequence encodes CASRPTTVSYEQYF.

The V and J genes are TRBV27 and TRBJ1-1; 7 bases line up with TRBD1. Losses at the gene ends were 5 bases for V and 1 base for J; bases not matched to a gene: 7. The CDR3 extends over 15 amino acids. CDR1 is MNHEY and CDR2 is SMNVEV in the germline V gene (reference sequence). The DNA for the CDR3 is TGTGCCAGCAGTCCACTGACAGGGCGGAACACTGAAGCTTTCTTT. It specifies CASSPLTGRNTEAFF.

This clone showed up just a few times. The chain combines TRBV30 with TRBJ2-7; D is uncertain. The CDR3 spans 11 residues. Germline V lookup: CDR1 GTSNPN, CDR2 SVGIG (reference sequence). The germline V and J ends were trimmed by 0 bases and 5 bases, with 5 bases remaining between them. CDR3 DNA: TGTGCCTGGAGTGTACGCAACGAGCAGTACTTC. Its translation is CAWSVRNEQYF.

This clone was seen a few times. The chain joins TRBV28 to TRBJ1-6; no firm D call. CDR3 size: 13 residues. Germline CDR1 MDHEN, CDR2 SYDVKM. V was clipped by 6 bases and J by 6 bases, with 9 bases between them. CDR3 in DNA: TGTGCCAGCAGCCCATCGCTTAATTCACCCCTCCACTTT. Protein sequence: CASSPSLNSPLHF.

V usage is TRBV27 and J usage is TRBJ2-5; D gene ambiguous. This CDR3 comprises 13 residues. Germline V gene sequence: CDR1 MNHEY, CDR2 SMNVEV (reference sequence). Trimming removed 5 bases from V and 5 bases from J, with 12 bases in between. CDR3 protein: CASSPTRVETQYF. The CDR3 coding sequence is TGTGCCAGCAGTCCAACCCGCGTCGAGACCCAGTACTTC.

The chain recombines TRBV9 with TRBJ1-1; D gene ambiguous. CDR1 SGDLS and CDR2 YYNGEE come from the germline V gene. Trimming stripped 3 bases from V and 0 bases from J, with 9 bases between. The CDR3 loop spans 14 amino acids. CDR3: CASSAQPLNTEAFF. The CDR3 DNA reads TGTGCCAGCAGCGCGCAGCCTTTGAACACTGAAGCTTTCTTT.

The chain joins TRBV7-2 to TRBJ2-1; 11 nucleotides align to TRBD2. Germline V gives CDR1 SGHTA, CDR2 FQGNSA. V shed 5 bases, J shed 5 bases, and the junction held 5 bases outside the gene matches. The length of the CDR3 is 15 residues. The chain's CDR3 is CASSVSGGEHNEQFF. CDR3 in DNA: TGTGCCAGCAGCGTTAGCGGGGGGGAACACAATGAGCAGTTCTTC.

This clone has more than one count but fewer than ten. The CDR3 is CASSQSYSGNTIYF. In nucleotides, the CDR3 is TGTGCCAGCAGCCAATCTTACTCTGGAAACACCATATATTTT. This chain connects TRBV16 to TRBJ1-3; D is undetermined. From germline, CDR1 is KGHSY and CDR2 FQNENV. The CDR3 has 14 residues. Deletions cut 0 bases from V and 0 bases from J, with 3 bases between.

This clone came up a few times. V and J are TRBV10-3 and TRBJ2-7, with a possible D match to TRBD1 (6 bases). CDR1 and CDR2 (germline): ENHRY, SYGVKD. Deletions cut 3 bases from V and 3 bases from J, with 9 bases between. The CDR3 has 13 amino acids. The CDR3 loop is CAISDRDIYEQYF. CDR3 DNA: TGTGCCATCAGTGACCGGGACATCTACGAGCAGTACTTC.

CDR3 region: CASSVAEATEAFF. CDR3 DNA sequence: TGTGCCAGCAGTGTGGCGGAGGCCACTGAAGCTTTCTTT. The chain combines TRBV6-1 with TRBJ1-1; D unresolved. Trimming took off 4 bases at V and 4 bases at J, with 10 bases between the two ends. Germline lookup yields CDR1 MNHNS and CDR2 SASEGT. CDR3 length equals 13 residues.

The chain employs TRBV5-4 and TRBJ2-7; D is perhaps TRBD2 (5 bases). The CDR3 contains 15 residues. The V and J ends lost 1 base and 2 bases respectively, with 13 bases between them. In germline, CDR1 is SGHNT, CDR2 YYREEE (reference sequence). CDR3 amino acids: CASSLSGVPPYEQYF. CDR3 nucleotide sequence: TGTGCCAGCAGCTTGAGCGGAGTGCCTCCCTACGAGCAGTACTTC. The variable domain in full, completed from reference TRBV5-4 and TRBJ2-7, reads ETGVTQSPTHLIKTRGQQVTLRCSSQSGHNTVSWYQQALGQGPQFIFQYYREEENGRGNFPPRFSGLQFPNYSSELNVNALELDDSALYLCASSLSGVPPYEQYFGPGTRLTVT.

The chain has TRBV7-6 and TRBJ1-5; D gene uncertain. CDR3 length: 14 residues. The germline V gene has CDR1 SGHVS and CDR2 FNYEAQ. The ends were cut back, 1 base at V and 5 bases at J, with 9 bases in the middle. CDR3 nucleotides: TGTGCCAGCAGCTTAGGAGGGCTAGATCAGCCCCAGCATTTT. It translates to CASSLGGLDQPQHF. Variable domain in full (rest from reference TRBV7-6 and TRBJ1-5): GAGVSQSPRYKVTKRGQDVALRCDPISGHVSLYWYRQALGQGPEFLTYFNYEAQQDKSGLPNDRFSAERPEGSISTLTIQRTEQRDSAMYRCASSLGGLDQPQHFGDGTRLSIL.

CDR3 sequence (DNA): TGCGCCAGCAGCCAAGGGCAGGTAGGCAATCAGCCCCAGCATTTT. It translates to CASSQGQVGNQPQHF. V and J are TRBV4-1 and TRBJ1-5, with D unclear. The V end was cut by 1 base, the J end by 2 bases, with 9 bases between. Looked up from germline, CDR1 is MGHRA and CDR2 is YSYEKL. The CDR3 has 15 amino acids.

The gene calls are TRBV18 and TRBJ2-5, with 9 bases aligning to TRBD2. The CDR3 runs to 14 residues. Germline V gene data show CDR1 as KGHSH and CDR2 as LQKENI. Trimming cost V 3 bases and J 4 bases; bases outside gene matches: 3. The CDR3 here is CASSPSGGGETQYF. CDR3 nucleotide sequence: TGTGCCAGCTCACCTAGCGGGGGCGGAGAGACCCAGTACTTC.

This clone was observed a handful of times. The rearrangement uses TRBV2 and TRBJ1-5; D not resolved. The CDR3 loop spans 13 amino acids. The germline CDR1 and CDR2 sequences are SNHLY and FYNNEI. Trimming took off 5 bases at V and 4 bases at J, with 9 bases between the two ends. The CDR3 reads CASSSTANQPQHF. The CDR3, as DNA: TGTGCCAGCAGTAGCACAGCAAATCAGCCCCAGCATTTT.

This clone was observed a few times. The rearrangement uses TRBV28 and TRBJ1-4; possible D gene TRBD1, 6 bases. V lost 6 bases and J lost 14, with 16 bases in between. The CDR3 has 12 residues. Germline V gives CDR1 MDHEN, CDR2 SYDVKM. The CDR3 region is CASSITSGVLFF. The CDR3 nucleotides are TGTGCCAGCAGCATAACATCAGGGGTGCTGTTTTTT.